This TCR beta chain is drawn from a study of tumor-infiltrating lymphocytes in localized non-small cell lung cancer. General study results and limits: Immunotypes IM1 and IM2 had similar TCR-derived T-cell fractions.

This clone was observed once. Its target is not known. The germline gives CDR1 SGDLS, CDR2 YYNGEE. V dropped 4 bases and J dropped 4 bases, with 14 bases sitting between them. The CDR3 sequence is 14 residues long. The method was immunoSEQ multiplex PCR; TCRdb's version includes in-frame clones alone and lacks a portion of them. Found here are over 10,000 clones, around four fifths of them singletons; the top ten hold 10% to 15%. Material: uninvolved lung tissue not adjacent to the tumor. The chain joins TRBV9 to TRBJ1-1; perhaps TRBD1 as D (5 bases). The TCR was taken from a human donor with non-small cell lung cancer. CDR3 sequence reads: CASSLGGYGTEAFF. The CDR3 DNA sequence: TGTGCCAGCAGCTTGGGGGGGTACGGCACTGAAGCTTTCTTT.